The text below deals with one T cell receptor (beta chain). This sample was taken from a study of control samples from healthy donors and cancer patients. Profiling relied on immunoSEQ multiplex PCR, and the TCRdb table lists in-frame clones only, not all of them. The sample contains about 100,000 clones, about 90% of which appear only once. The clonotype originates from a woman in her fifties or sixties in good health. Material: blood.

DNA of the CDR3: TGTGCCAGCAGCTTTTCCCCCGGGGCCAACGTCCTGACTTTC. Its translation is CASSFSPGANVLTF. The chain recombines TRBV7-8 with TRBJ2-6; D uncertain. Between the trimmed V and J ends, which lost 3 bases and 4 bases, there was a span of 7 bases. Germline values: CDR1 SGHVS, CDR2 FQNEAQ. This CDR3 region has 14 residues.